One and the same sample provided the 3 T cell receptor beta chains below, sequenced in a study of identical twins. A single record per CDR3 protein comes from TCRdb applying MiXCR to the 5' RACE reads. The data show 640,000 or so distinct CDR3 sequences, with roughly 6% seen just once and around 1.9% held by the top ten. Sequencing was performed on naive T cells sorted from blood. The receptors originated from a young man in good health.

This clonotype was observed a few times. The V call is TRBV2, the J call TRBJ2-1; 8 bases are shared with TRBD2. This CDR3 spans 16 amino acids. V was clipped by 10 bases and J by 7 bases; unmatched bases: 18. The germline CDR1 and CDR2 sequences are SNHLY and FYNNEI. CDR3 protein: CATPKGDSGTLNEQFF. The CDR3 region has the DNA TGTGCCACCCCGAAGGGTGATAGCGGGACCCTTAATGAGCAGTTCTTC.

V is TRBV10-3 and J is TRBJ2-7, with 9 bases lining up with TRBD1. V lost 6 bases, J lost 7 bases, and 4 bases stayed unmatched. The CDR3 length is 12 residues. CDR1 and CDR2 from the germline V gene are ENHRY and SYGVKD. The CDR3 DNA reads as TGTGCCATCAGCACAGGGGGCGGTGAGCAGTACGTC. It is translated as CAISTGGGEQYV.

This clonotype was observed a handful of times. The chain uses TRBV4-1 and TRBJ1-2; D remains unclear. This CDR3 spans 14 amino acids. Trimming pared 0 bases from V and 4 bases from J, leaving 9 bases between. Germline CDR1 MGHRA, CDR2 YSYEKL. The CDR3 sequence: CASSQDPQSYGYTF. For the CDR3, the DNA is TGCGCCAGCAGCCAAGATCCCCAGAGCTATGGCTACACCTTC.